One sample yielded the 20 T cell receptor beta chains listed below, sequenced in a study of shared clonotypes between healthy human individuals (dated by TCRdb to 2018 to 2021). The library was generated by the immunoSEQ multiplex PCR assay. TCRdb's version of the immuneACCESS table is confined to in-frame rearrangements and falls short of the full clone set. An unresolved V gene accounts for under half of the shortfall where checked; the remainder is of unknown origin. The sample table records about half a million clones; around 74% of these occur just once. Clones ranked in the top ten supply 10% to 15% of the sample. Sequenced material: PBMCs. Every receptor here comes from a woman aged 40-49 years in good health. Some clones in this sample may be carry-over from other donors' samples.

V gene TRBV7-2 combines with J gene TRBJ1-1; unclear D gene. Trimming pared 6 bases from V and 5 bases from J, leaving 16 bases between. The CDR3 has 14 residues. Germline V gene lookup returns CDR1 SGHTA and CDR2 FQGNSA. The DNA of the CDR3 is TGTGCCAGCAGTCGTACGTCGATTGGGACTGAAGCTTTCTTT. Translated, it gives CASSRTSIGTEAFF.

This chain joins TRBV6-5 and TRBJ2-2, with D perhaps matching TRBD1 (5 bases). The CDR3 runs 13 residues. Germline CDR1 and CDR2: MNHEY and SVGAGI. V shed 8 bases and J shed 4 bases, with 11 bases lying between them. The CDR3 spells CASGATGTGELFF. The CDR3 DNA sequence: TGTGCCAGCGGTGCTACAGGCACCGGGGAGCTGTTTTTT.

The rearrangement uses TRBV7-9 and TRBJ1-1, with D unclear. The V end was cut by 3 bases, the J end by 4 bases, with 12 bases between. CDR1 SEHNR and CDR2 FQNEAQ come from the germline V gene (reference sequence). The CDR3 is 14 residues long. CDR3 region: CASSFVLDRTEAFF. Written as DNA, the CDR3 is TGTGCCAGCAGCTTCGTTCTGGATCGCACTGAAGCTTTCTTT. Combining the CDR3 with reference TRBV7-9 and TRBJ1-1 gives the whole variable domain DTGVSQNPRHKITKRGQNVTFRCDPISEHNRLYWYRQTLGQGPEFLTYFQNEAQLEKSRLLSDRFSAERPKGSFSTLEIQRTEQGDSAMYLCASSFVLDRTEAFFGQGTRLTVV.

V usage is TRBV19 and J usage is TRBJ2-5; 11 positions match TRBD1. Germline CDR1 and CDR2: LNHDA and SQIVND (reference sequence). After removal of 4 bases from V and 5 bases from J, the junction contained 9 bases not matched to a gene. This CDR3 contains 16 residues. CDR3 sequence: CASSSPGQGAGETQYF. CDR3 in DNA: TGTGCCAGTAGTAGCCCCGGACAGGGGGCGGGGGAGACCCAGTACTTC.

The sample holds a few counts of this clone. The V gene is TRBV28, the J gene TRBJ1-1; 8 nucleotides match TRBD1. The trim removed 4 bases at V and 4 bases at J, leaving 11 bases unmatched. CDR1 is MDHEN, CDR2 SYDVKM, per germline. This CDR3 has 16 residues. The CDR3 DNA is TGTGCCAGCAGTTCACAGGGGGTAAGGCTTAGCACTGAAGCTTTCTTT. This sequence encodes CASSSQGVRLSTEAFF.

The chain couples TRBV6-1 to TRBJ2-1; D unresolved. CDR3 size: 11 residues. The V end was cut by 2 bases, the J end by 14 bases, with 10 bases between. Germline CDR1 is MNHNS and CDR2 is SASEGT. This CDR3 is CASSEPSVEFF. The CDR3 DNA sequence: TGTGCCAGCAGTGAACCGAGTGTAGAGTTCTTC.

The J gene is TRBJ2-3, the V gene TRBV11-1; 8 bases match TRBD1. Germline lookup yields CDR1 SGHAT and CDR2 FQDESV (reference sequence). V lost 7 bases, J lost 3 bases, and 3 bases stayed unmatched. The CDR3 sequence is 13 residues long. The CDR3 protein is CASNGQGTDTQYF. Here the CDR3 DNA reads TGTGCCAGCAACGGACAGGGAACAGATACGCAGTATTTT.

In the case of this clone: Its ends do not fully match the called genes, so a read error is possible. V usage is TRBV27 and J usage is TRBJ2-7; perhaps TRBD2 as D (6 bases). CDR1 is MNHEY and CDR2 is SMNVEV in the germline V gene (reference sequence). This CDR3 is built from 15 residues. This chain's CDR3 is CASGFMGTAGREQYF. In DNA, the CDR3 is TGTGCCAGCGGTTTTATGGGAACAGCGGGCCGGGAGCAGTACTTC.

The chain employs TRBV18 and TRBJ1-1, with 7 bases that match TRBD1. The CDR3 extends over 16 amino acids. V lost 1 base, J lost 0 bases, and 5 bases stayed unmatched. Germline V gene sequence: CDR1 KGHSH, CDR2 LQKENI. The CDR3 protein is CASSPRAGQMNTEAFF. The CDR3 bases are TGTGCCAGCTCACCACGGGCGGGACAGATGAACACTGAAGCTTTCTTT.

The chain carries TRBV18 and TRBJ2-7; D may correspond to TRBD1 or TRBD2 (5 bases each). V lost 3 bases to trimming and J lost 6 bases, with 12 bases between them. The CDR3 is made up of 13 amino acids. In germline, CDR1 is KGHSH, CDR2 LQKENI. The CDR3 region is CASSPGVSREQYF. The CDR3 region has the DNA TGTGCCAGCTCACCGGGGGTTTCCCGCGAGCAGTACTTC.

This clone has just one count. The V and J genes are TRBV29-1 and TRBJ2-3; TRBD2 agrees at 7 bases. Trimming took 7 bases from V and 8 from J; bases not matched to a gene: 3. CDR3 length: 10 residues. Germline V gene data show CDR1 as SQVTM and CDR2 as ANQGSEA. CDR3 bases: TGCAGCGCCCTAGCGGTTACGCAGTATTTT. It is translated as CSALAVTQYF.

The sample holds a few counts of this clone. The chain has TRBV27 and TRBJ2-1, with 8 nucleotides matching TRBD2. This CDR3 comprises 18 residues. Germline-derived CDR1 and CDR2 are MNHEY and SMNVEV (reference sequence). The V and J ends lost 4 bases and 1 base, in that order; junction bases with no gene match: 12. CDR3 amino acids: CASSSRRQAGVSYNEQFF. The CDR3 DNA reads as TGTGCCAGCAGTTCTCGCAGGCAAGCGGGAGTTTCCTACAATGAGCAGTTCTTC.

The sample holds one count of this clone. The chain employs TRBV5-5 and TRBJ2-5, with 13 bases that match TRBD2. The CDR3 spans 16 residues. V shed 4 bases and J 1 base; nucleotides not matched to a gene: 4. CDR1 and CDR2 (germline): SGHKS, YYEKEE (reference sequence). The CDR3 loop is CASSNGTSGTQETQYF. In DNA form, the CDR3 reads TGTGCCAGCAGCAACGGGACTAGCGGGACCCAAGAGACCCAGTACTTC. Using reference TRBV5-5 and TRBJ2-5 for the parts outside the CDR3, the full variable domain is DAGVTQSPTHLIKTRGQQVTLRCSPISGHKSVSWYQQVLGQGPQFIFQYYEKEERGRGNFPDRFSARQFPNYSSELNVNALLLGDSALYLCASSNGTSGTQETQYFGPGTRLLVL.

This chain connects TRBV28 to TRBJ2-7, with D maybe TRBD1 (5 bases). Germline CDR1 is MDHEN and CDR2 is SYDVKM. V dropped 3 bases and J dropped 0 bases, with 9 bases sitting between them. CDR3 length: 14 amino acids. The CDR3 nucleotides read TGTGCCAGCAGTTTCCCGCAGGGCTCCTACGAGCAGTACTTC. This encodes CASSFPQGSYEQYF. Complete variable domain (other parts from reference TRBV28 and TRBJ2-7): DVKVTQSSRYLVKRTGEKVFLECVQDMDHENMFWYRQDPGLGLRLIYFSYDVKMKEKGDIPEGYSVSREKKERFSLILESASTNQTSMYLCASSFPQGSYEQYFGPGTRLTVT.

As concerns this clone: Additional DNA sequences in this sample encode the identical CDR3. CDR3 bases: TGCGCCAGCAGCCTGACTCGGAACACTGAAGCTTTCTTT. It translates to CASSLTRNTEAFF. The chain uses TRBV5-1 and TRBJ1-1; D is unclear. The CDR3 loop spans 13 amino acids. Germline V gene data show CDR1 as SGHRS and CDR2 as YFSETQ. The ends were cut back, 4 bases at V and 1 base at J, with 8 bases in the middle.

The gene calls are TRBV28 and TRBJ1-1, with 8 bases identical to TRBD1. Germline V gene sequence: CDR1 MDHEN, CDR2 SYDVKM. This CDR3 contains 16 residues. Trimming took 4 bases from V and 3 from J; bases not matched to a gene: 10. CDR3 sequence: CASSSTIRTGYTEAFF. CDR3 sequence (DNA): TGTGCCAGCAGTTCGACAATCCGGACAGGGTACACTGAAGCTTTCTTT.

The chain links TRBV19 to TRBJ2-7, with TRBD1 identical over 9 bases. The junction had 7 bases not matched to a gene; V was cut back by 6 bases and J by 4 bases. The CDR3 runs to 14 residues. Looked up from germline, CDR1 is LNHDA and CDR2 is SQIVND (reference sequence). CDR3 protein: CASSPRTGAYEQYF. The CDR3 nucleotides read TGTGCCAGTAGCCCCCGGACAGGGGCATACGAGCAGTACTTC.

The gene calls are TRBV7-2 and TRBJ2-6; TRBD1 matches 7 bases. From germline, CDR1 is SGHTA and CDR2 FQGNSA. The CDR3 extends over 15 amino acids. Trimming removed 5 bases from V and 2 bases from J; junction bases left unmatched: 3. The CDR3 DNA sequence: TGTGCCAGCAGCCAGGACAGGCCTGGGGCCAACGTCCTGACTTTC. As protein: CASSQDRPGANVLTF.

The sample holds many counts of this clone. The J gene is TRBJ2-2, the V gene TRBV19; a possible D gene is TRBD1 (6 bases). The CDR3 is made up of 15 amino acids. Germline assignment: CDR1 LNHDA and CDR2 SQIVND (reference sequence). V was cut by 7 bases and J by 1 base, with 13 bases left in between. The CDR3 region has the DNA TGTGCCAGTACCGTCTCACAGGGGAACACCGGGGAGCTGTTTTTT. Amino acid sequence: CASTVSQGNTGELFF.

This clone was seen a handful of times. The V and J genes are TRBV15 and TRBJ1-5; no definite D call. V gave up 5 bases and J gave up 5 bases, with 19 bases separating them. Germline V gene lookup returns CDR1 LNHNV and CDR2 YYDKDF (reference sequence). The CDR3 runs to 16 residues. CDR3 coding DNA: TGTGCCACCAGCGAACTAACCGGGAGTGTTTATCAGCCCCAGCATTTT. The encoded protein is CATSELTGSVYQPQHF.